What follows describes a single T cell receptor beta chain. The data were obtained in a study of human T cells and chemical hapten exposure. This CDR3 comprises 14 residues. The germline V gene encodes CDR1 MDHEN and CDR2 SYDVKM. After removal of 3 bases from V and 2 bases from J, the junction contained 4 bases not matched to a gene. Noted time point: patch test 1, 2 weeks after DPC sensitization. Noted treatment: therapeutic diphenylcyclopropenone sensitization with weekly scalp DPC. TCRdb reanalysed the RACE reads using MiXCR and keeps one entry per CDR3 protein. The table records roughly 74,000 distinct CDR3 sequences, approximately 29% of them present only once.

Here the sequenced sample was whole blood, taken in connection with sensitization to the hapten diphenylcyclopropenone (DPC). The receptor was isolated from a middle-aged man with alopecia areata. Some clones in this sample may be carry-over from other donors' samples. The rearrangement uses TRBV28 and TRBJ2-7; 7 bases are a match to TRBD2. CDR3 residues: CASSFGGDPYEQYF. DNA of the CDR3: TGTGCCAGCAGTTTTGGGGGGGACCCCTACGAGCAGTACTTC.